This TCR beta chain was found in a study of vaccination effects on CD4 cells after COVID-19. Findings and limits, study-wide: Late after vaccination, infection- and vaccine-induced clones showed marked clonal contraction.

Before sequencing took place, the ViraFEST assay used viral peptide pools to expand antigen-specific CD4+ T cells. Scientists isolated CD4+ T cells after a roughly 9-day culture period ended. Measured with immunoSEQ multiplex PCR; TCRdb has only the in-frame clones, and not every one. The profile shows over 50,000 clones, 81% of them singletons. Note on this clone: The antigen remains unidentified.

The source is a human donor who received a COVID-19 vaccine. Specimen: CD4+ T cells from PBMCs cultured with HCoV-229E spike peptides, collected before COVID-19 vaccination.

CDR3 protein: CAWSANMNTEAFF. The DNA of the CDR3 is TGTGCCTGGAGTGCGAATATGAACACTGAAGCTTTCTTT. This sequence joins TRBV30 and TRBJ1-1, with D unresolved. The length of the CDR3 is 13 residues. V was cut by 1 base and J by 0 bases, with 6 bases left in between. CDR1 and CDR2 from the germline V gene are GTSNPN and SVGIG (reference sequence).